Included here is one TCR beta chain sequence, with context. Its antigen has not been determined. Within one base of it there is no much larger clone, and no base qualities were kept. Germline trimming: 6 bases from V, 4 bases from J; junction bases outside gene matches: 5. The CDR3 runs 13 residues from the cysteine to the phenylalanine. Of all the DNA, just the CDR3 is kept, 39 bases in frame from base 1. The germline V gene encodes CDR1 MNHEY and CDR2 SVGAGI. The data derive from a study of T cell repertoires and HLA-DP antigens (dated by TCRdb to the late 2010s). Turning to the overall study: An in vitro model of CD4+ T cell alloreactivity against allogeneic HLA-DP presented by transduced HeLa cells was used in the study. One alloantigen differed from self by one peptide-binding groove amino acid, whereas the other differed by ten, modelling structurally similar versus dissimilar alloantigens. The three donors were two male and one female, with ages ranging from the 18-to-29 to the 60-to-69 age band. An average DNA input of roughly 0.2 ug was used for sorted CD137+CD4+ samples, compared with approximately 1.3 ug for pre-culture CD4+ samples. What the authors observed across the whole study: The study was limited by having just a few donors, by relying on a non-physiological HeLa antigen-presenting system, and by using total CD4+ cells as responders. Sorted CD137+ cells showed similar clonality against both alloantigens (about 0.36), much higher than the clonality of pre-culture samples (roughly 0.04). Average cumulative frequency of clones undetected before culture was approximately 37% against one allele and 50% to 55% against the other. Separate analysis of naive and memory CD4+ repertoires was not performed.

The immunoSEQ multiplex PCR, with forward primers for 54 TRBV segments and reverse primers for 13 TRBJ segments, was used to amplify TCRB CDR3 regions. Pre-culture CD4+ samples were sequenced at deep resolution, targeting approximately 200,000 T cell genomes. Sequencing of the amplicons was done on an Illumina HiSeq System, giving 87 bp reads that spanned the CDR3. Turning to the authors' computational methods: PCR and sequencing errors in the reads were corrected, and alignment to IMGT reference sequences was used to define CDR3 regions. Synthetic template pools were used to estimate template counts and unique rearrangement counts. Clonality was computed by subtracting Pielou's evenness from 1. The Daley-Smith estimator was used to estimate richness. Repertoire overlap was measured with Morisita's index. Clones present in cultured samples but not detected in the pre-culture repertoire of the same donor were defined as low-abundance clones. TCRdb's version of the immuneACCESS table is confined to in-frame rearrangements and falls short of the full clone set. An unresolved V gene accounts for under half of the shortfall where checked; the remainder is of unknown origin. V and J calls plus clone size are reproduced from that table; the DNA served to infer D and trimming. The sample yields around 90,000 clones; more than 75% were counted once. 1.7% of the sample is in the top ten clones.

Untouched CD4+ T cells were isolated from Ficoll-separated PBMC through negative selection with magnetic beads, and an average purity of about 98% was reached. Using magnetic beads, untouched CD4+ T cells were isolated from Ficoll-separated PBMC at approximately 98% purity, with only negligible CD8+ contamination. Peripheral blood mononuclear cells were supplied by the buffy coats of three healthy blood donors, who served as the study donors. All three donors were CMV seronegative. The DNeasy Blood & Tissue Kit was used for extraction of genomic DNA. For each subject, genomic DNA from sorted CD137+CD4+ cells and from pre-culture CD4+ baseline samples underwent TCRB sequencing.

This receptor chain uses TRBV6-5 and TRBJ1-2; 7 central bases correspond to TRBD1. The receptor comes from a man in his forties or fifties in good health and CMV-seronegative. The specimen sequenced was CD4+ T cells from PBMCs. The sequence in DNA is TGTGCCAGCAGCCTACAGGGGAGCTATGGCTACACCTTC. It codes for CASSLQGSYGYTF.